A single sample is the source of the 30 T cell receptor beta chains below, sequenced in a study of cytotoxic CD8 clonotypes in ibrutinib-treated CLL. Only in-frame clones appear in the TCRdb table, and some are missing; sequencing was by immunoSEQ multiplex PCR. The data hold 300,000 or so clones, with 67% observed a single time. The sample here was PBMCs, taken after 36 months of ibrutinib treatment. The origin of the receptors is a human donor with chronic lymphocytic leukemia.

The V call is TRBV11-2, the J call TRBJ1-2; the D gene is possibly TRBD1 (5 bases). The germline V gene encodes CDR1 SGHAT and CDR2 FQNNGV. The CDR3 is 14 amino acids. V was pared by 0 bases and J by 8 bases, with 13 bases between. The CDR3 bases are TGTGCCAGCAGCTTAGAGTCTCAGGGTGGAGGCTACACCTTC. It translates to CASSLESQGGGYTF.

The V call is TRBV29-1, the J call TRBJ1-4; no clear D gene. V lost 4 bases and J lost 5, with 8 bases in between. Germline V lookup: CDR1 SQVTM, CDR2 ANQGSEA. The CDR3 is 12 residues long. The CDR3 nucleotides are TGCAGCGTTGTCTCTAGGAATGAAAAACTGTTTTTT. Its protein product is CSVVSRNEKLFF.

The chain couples TRBV7-6 to TRBJ2-3; TRBD1 matches at 8 bases. V lost 2 bases to trimming and J lost 0 bases; unmatched junction nucleotides: 4. The V gene's germline CDR1 is SGHVS and CDR2 FNYEAQ. The CDR3 totals 16 residues. As DNA, the CDR3 is TGTGCCAGCAGCTTATTGGGGACAGGCAGCACAGATACGCAGTATTTT. Protein sequence: CASSLLGTGSTDTQYF.

V and J are TRBV28 and TRBJ1-3; D might be TRBD1 (6 bases). V lost 6 bases and J lost 4, with 19 bases in between. Germline V gene lookup returns CDR1 MDHEN and CDR2 SYDVKM. This CDR3 has 16 amino acids. CDR3: CASSSPPGGAGNTIYF. The CDR3 DNA sequence: TGTGCCAGCAGCTCACCTCCGGGGGGGGCAGGAAACACCATATATTTT.

The chain employs TRBV2 and TRBJ2-3, with D unresolved. Per germline, CDR1 SNHLY and CDR2 FYNNEI. The CDR3 has 13 residues. Trimming cost V 6 bases and J 6 bases, with 13 bases left between them. The CDR3 sequence is CASRSGPLDTQYF. The CDR3 nucleotides are TGTGCCAGCAGGTCGGGCCCCCTGGATACGCAGTATTTT.

J is TRBJ1-1 and V is TRBV29-1; perhaps TRBD1 as D (6 bases). Germline V gives CDR1 SQVTM, CDR2 ANQGSEA. The CDR3 has 14 residues. With 3 bases removed from V and 0 bases from J, the gap between germline ends came to 11 bases. CDR3 sequence (DNA): TGCAGCGTTGAGGGACATTACATGAACACTGAAGCTTTCTTT. Translation: CSVEGHYMNTEAFF.

The rearrangement links TRBV6-5 to TRBJ2-5; TRBD1 agrees at 8 bases. The CDR3 consists of 15 residues. V lost 2 bases to trimming and J lost 6 bases; unmatched junction nucleotides: 8. The germline V gene encodes CDR1 MNHEY and CDR2 SVGAGI. The CDR3 reads CASSYGWQGAKTQYF. For the CDR3, the DNA is TGTGCCAGCAGTTACGGGTGGCAGGGGGCGAAGACCCAGTACTTC.

V and J are TRBV2 and TRBJ2-7; 13 bases are a match to TRBD2. The germline V gene has CDR1 SNHLY and CDR2 FYNNEI. With 6 bases clipped from V and 4 bases from J, the junction kept 3 bases outside the gene matches. CDR3 size: 14 residues. The CDR3 protein is CASSLLAGGYEQYF. The CDR3 bases are TGTGCCAGCAGCTTACTAGCGGGAGGGTACGAGCAGTACTTC.

The CDR3 region is CASSLRLSSYEQYF. The CDR3 DNA is TGTGCCAGCAGTCTCCGACTCAGCTCCTACGAGCAGTACTTC. This chain connects TRBV11-2 to TRBJ2-7, with D unresolved. The CDR3 spans 14 residues. V was cut by 6 bases and J by 0 bases, with 12 bases left in between. The V gene's germline CDR1 is SGHAT and CDR2 FQNNGV.

About this clone itself: This CDR3 is also generated by other DNA sequences in the sample. The chain couples TRBV11-2 to TRBJ2-7; TRBD2 matches 9 bases. The germline V gene encodes CDR1 SGHAT and CDR2 FQNNGV. The CDR3 consists of 15 residues. V shed 0 bases and J 0 bases; nucleotides not matched to a gene: 0. CDR3 residues: CASSLEAGGSYEQYF. DNA of the CDR3: TGTGCCAGCAGCTTAGAAGCGGGAGGCTCCTACGAGCAGTACTTC.

This clone has a single count. The chain is built from TRBV13 and TRBJ2-1; 7 positions match TRBD2. CDR1 PRHDT and CDR2 FYEKMQ come from the germline V gene (reference sequence). CDR3 length equals 12 residues. Trimming took 3 bases from V and 8 from J; bases not matched to a gene: 1. DNA of the CDR3: TGTGCCAGCAGCTTGCGGGGGTATGAGCAGTTCTTC. This codes for CASSLRGYEQFF.

This clone was seen once. J is TRBJ2-5 and V is TRBV6-6; D call uncertain. V was cut by 3 bases and J by 2 bases, with 13 bases left in between. The length of the CDR3 is 15 residues. From germline, CDR1 is MNHNY and CDR2 SVGAGI (reference sequence). The CDR3 protein is CASSYHQQTQETQYF. CDR3 DNA: TGTGCCAGCAGTTATCACCAGCAGACACAAGAGACCCAGTACTTC.

This rearrangement joins TRBV4-3 to TRBJ2-7; 9 bases are a match to TRBD2. V trimming: 1 base; J trimming: 2 bases; junction bases outside the gene matches: 6. The CDR3 totals 16 residues. Germline CDR1 and CDR2: LGHNA and YSLEER. As DNA, the CDR3 is TGCGCCAGCAGCCAAGCCTGGGCGGGAGGGCCCTACGAGCAGTACTTC. Translated, it gives CASSQAWAGGPYEQYF.

The rearrangement uses TRBV6-6 and TRBJ2-1; perhaps TRBD1 as D (6 bases). V dropped 3 bases and J dropped 4 bases, with 13 bases sitting between them. The CDR3 is 15 amino acids. Germline V gives CDR1 MNHNY, CDR2 SVGAGI (reference sequence). CDR3 sequence (DNA): TGTGCCAGCAGTTATGGCAGGGGACCTTACAATGAGCAGTTCTTC. Its translation: CASSYGRGPYNEQFF.

CDR3 loop: CASSFPKRTGYGYTF. Here the CDR3 DNA reads TGTGCCAGCAGTTTCCCGAAGAGGACAGGATATGGCTACACCTTC. This rearrangement joins TRBV27 to TRBJ1-2, with TRBD1 identical over 7 bases. The CDR3 runs to 15 residues. V lost 3 bases and J lost 5; bases outside the gene matches: 9. Per germline, CDR1 MNHEY and CDR2 SMNVEV (reference sequence).

Only a few counts were recorded for this clone. In DNA, the CDR3 is TGTGCCAGCAGCTTATATAAGGATGGCTACACCTTC. Encoded protein: CASSLYKDGYTF. The rearrangement joins TRBV11-2 to TRBJ1-2; D is undetermined. CDR1 and CDR2 (germline): SGHAT, FQNNGV. Trimming pared 2 bases from V and 6 bases from J, leaving 7 bases between. The CDR3 runs to 12 residues.

The chain has TRBV7-6 and TRBJ1-1, with D perhaps matching TRBD1 (5 bases). The CDR3 covers 14 residues. Between the trimmed V and J ends, which lost 2 bases and 4 bases, there was a span of 11 bases. Germline V gene lookup returns CDR1 SGHVS and CDR2 FNYEAQ. CDR3 coding DNA: TGTGCCAGCAGCTTAATGGGGGGTGGCACTGAAGCTTTCTTT. This sequence encodes CASSLMGGGTEAFF. Filled out from reference TRBV7-6 and TRBJ1-1, the complete variable domain reads GAGVSQSPRYKVTKRGQDVALRCDPISGHVSLYWYRQALGQGPEFLTYFNYEAQQDKSGLPNDRFSAERPEGSISTLTIQRTEQRDSAMYRCASSLMGGGTEAFFGQGTRLTVV.

This clone showed up just a few times. The chain has TRBV1 and TRBJ2-7. TRBV1 is listed as a pseudogene. CDR3 length equals 14 residues. CDR3 sequence reads: CTSSQSELDYEQYF. CDR3 coding DNA: TGCACCAGCAGCCAATCAGAACTGGACTACGAGCAGTACTTC.

The CDR3 is CASRLGTGWDYGYTF. The CDR3 coding sequence is TGCGCCAGCAGGCTCGGGACAGGGTGGGACTATGGCTACACCTTC. The chain carries TRBV4-1 and TRBJ1-2; 9 positions match TRBD1. V dropped 6 bases and J dropped 3; count of bases not matched to a gene: 8. Germline V gives CDR1 MGHRA, CDR2 YSYEKL. CDR3 length: 15 residues.

This sequence joins TRBV7-6 and TRBJ1-6; no reliable D call. The CDR3 runs 15 residues. V was shortened by 2 bases and J by 3 bases, with 8 bases between the two germline ends. Germline CDR1 is SGHVS and CDR2 is FNYEAQ. DNA for the CDR3: TGTGCCAGCAGCTTATCCCGCAGCTATAATTCACCCCTCCACTTT. It is translated as CASSLSRSYNSPLHF.

The chain couples TRBV10-3 to TRBJ2-7; 8 bases agree with TRBD2. This CDR3 is 15 amino acids long. With V trimmed by 4 bases and J by 3 bases, 8 bases remained unmatched. Germline V gene data show CDR1 as ENHRY and CDR2 as SYGVKD. Here the CDR3 reads CAISVGLAGDYEQYF. CDR3 DNA sequence: TGTGCCATCAGTGTAGGGCTAGCGGGTGACTACGAGCAGTACTTC.

The chain has TRBV7-9 and TRBJ2-5; the D is unclear. Trimming cost V 1 base and J 5 bases, with 8 bases left between them. CDR1 SEHNR and CDR2 FQNEAQ come from the germline V gene (reference sequence). The CDR3 extends over 13 amino acids. The CDR3 DNA reads as TGTGCCAGCAGCTTAGTCGTTGCGGAGACCCAGTACTTC. It codes for CASSLVVAETQYF.

The CDR3 here is CASSPEGGPWANYEQYF. DNA for the CDR3: TGTGCCAGCAGCCCAGAGGGAGGTCCTTGGGCGAACTACGAGCAGTACTTC. The V gene is TRBV9, the J gene TRBJ2-7, with D possibly TRBD2 on 6 matching bases. The germline CDR1 and CDR2 sequences are SGDLS and YYNGEE. V was clipped by 4 bases and J by 3 bases, with 23 bases between them. CDR3 size: 17 residues.

The chain employs TRBV19 and TRBJ2-4; 13 nucleotides agree with TRBD2. The CDR3 extends over 18 amino acids. V shed 2 bases, J shed 3 bases, and the junction held 7 bases outside the gene matches. Germline V gives CDR1 LNHDA, CDR2 SQIVND (reference sequence). CDR3 sequence (DNA): TGTGCCAGTAGTATATCAGGACTAGCGGGAGTGGGCAAAAACATTCAGTACTTC. It encodes CASSISGLAGVGKNIQYF.

The J gene is TRBJ1-3, the V gene TRBV4-3, with D maybe TRBD1 (5 bases). CDR3 length equals 18 residues. The germline CDR1 and CDR2 sequences are LGHNA and YSLEER. Trimming took 1 base from V and 0 from J, leaving 16 bases between them. The CDR3 DNA reads as TGCGCCAGCAGCCAAGGTCCGGGACTCCTGAGCTCTGGAAACACCATATATTTT. This gives the protein CASSQGPGLLSSGNTIYF.

The chain recombines TRBV11-2 with TRBJ2-7; 9 bases agree with TRBD1. In germline, CDR1 is SGHAT, CDR2 FQNNGV. This CDR3 is built from 15 residues. V was pared by 5 bases and J by 1 base, with 6 bases of the junction left unmatched. DNA of the CDR3: TGTGCCAGCAGCCCACAGGGGGCCGGTTCCTACGAGCAGTACTTC. It specifies CASSPQGAGSYEQYF.

As DNA, the CDR3 is TGTGCCACCAGCAGACTAGTAATGGGGTTAGCCAAAAACATTCAGTACTTC. Protein: CATSRLVMGLAKNIQYF. The V gene is TRBV15, the J gene TRBJ2-4; D not resolved. CDR1 is LNHNV, CDR2 YYDKDF, per germline (reference sequence). The length of the CDR3 is 17 residues. Trimming pared 2 bases from V and 0 bases from J, leaving 14 bases between.

Here the CDR3 DNA reads TGTGCCAGCAGCATAGCAGGACAGGGGCGCAATGAGCAGTTCTTC. This codes for CASSIAGQGRNEQFF. This chain connects TRBV28 to TRBJ2-1; 9 bases match TRBD1. Germline CDR1 MDHEN, CDR2 SYDVKM. CDR3 length: 15 amino acids. V gave up 6 bases and J gave up 6 bases; unmatched junction bases: 9.

The rearrangement joins TRBV5-1 to TRBJ2-1; 10 bases agree with TRBD1. The CDR3 spans 16 residues. J gave up 6 bases and V 4 bases, and 10 bases lay outside the gene matches. Germline CDR1 and CDR2: SGHRS and YFSETQ. CDR3 in DNA: TGCGCCAGCAGCGCGGGAACCGGGACAGGGGTCAATGAGCAGTTCTTC. The encoded protein is CASSAGTGTGVNEQFF.

The chain employs TRBV7-3 and TRBJ1-4; 7 bases align to TRBD1. Germline V CDR1 and CDR2: SGHTA, FQGTGA. V gave up 4 bases and J gave up 5 bases; unmatched junction bases: 13. There are 17 residues in the CDR3. The CDR3 DNA sequence: TGTGCCAGCAGCTGTCTAGGGGGCGGGGTCCAGAATGAAAAACTGTTTTTT. The encoded protein is CASSCLGGGVQNEKLFF.